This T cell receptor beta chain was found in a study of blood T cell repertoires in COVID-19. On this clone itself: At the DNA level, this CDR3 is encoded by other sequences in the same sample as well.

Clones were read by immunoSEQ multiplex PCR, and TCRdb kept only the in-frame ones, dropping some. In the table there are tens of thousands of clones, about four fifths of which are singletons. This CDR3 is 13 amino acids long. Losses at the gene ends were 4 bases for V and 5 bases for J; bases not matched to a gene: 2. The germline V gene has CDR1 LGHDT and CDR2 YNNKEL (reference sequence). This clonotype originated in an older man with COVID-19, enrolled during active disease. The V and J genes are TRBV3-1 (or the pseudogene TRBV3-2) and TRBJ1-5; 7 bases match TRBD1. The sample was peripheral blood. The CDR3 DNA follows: TGTGCCAGCAGCCTGCAGGGGGATCAGCCCCAGCATTTT. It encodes CASSLQGDQPQHF.